The clone carrying this T cell receptor beta chain appeared a few times. This specimen belongs to a study of blood T cell repertoires in COVID-19. Whole-study context: COVID-19 samples collected from the United States, Italy and Spain covered acute and convalescent phases.

A Seattle source enrolled patients during active infection and followed them longitudinally. Source study methods: By means of reference gene primer amplification, nucleated cell counts were estimated. The data were produced by immunoSEQ multiplex PCR, yet TCRdb's version contains in-frame clones alone and is incomplete. Clone size and V and J calls were adopted from that table, with D and trimming inferred from the DNA. Among tens of thousands of clones listed, about four fifths were seen once. Germline-derived CDR1 and CDR2 are LGHDT and YNNKEL (reference sequence). V shed 1 base, J shed 4 bases, and the junction held 9 bases outside the gene matches. The CDR3 covers 18 residues.

This clonotype was obtained from a man aged 55 to 70 with COVID-19, enrolled during active disease. V is TRBV3-1 (or the pseudogene TRBV3-2) and J is TRBJ2-2, with 10 bases aligning to TRBD1. The specimen sequenced was peripheral blood. As DNA, the CDR3 is TGTGCCAGCAGCCAAGGCTTAACGGGACAGGGGACCACCGGGGAGCTGTTTTTT. Encoded protein: CASSQGLTGQGTTGELFF.